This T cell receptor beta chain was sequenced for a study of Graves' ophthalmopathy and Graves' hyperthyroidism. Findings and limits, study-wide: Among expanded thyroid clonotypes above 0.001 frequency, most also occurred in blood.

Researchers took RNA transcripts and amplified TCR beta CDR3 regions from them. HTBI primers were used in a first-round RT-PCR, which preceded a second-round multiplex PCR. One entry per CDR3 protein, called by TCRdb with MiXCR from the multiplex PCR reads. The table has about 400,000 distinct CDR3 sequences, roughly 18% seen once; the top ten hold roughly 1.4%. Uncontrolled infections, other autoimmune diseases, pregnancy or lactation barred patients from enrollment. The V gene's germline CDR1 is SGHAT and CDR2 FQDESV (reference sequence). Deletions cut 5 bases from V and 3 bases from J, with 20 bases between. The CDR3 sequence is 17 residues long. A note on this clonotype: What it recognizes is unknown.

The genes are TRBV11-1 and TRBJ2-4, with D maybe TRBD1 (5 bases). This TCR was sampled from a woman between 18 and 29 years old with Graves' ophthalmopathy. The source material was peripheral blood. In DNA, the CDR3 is TGTGCCAGCAGCCCCCGCCCAGGGCAGGGCGGCAAAAACATTCAGTACTTC. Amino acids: CASSPRPGQGGKNIQYF.